The sequence of this T cell receptor beta chain was determined in a study of T-cell reconstitution after alpha-beta-depleted transplantation in children. Unique molecular identifiers were incorporated when the TCRbeta library was constructed. TCRdb re-derived calls from the PCR reads in MiXCR, one entry per CDR3 protein. The table records 550,000 to 600,000 distinct CDR3 sequences, roughly 24% of them present only once. The V gene lost 3 bases and the J gene lost 4 bases, with 12 bases spanning the gap. This CDR3 comprises 14 residues. Whole-study results and caveats: T-cell counts and diversity at one year following transplant were attributed mainly to newly produced T cells. Surviving recipient T cells and thymic progenitors accounted for the high day-60 TCRbeta diversity observed in some patients. Alpha-beta T cells present about two months after transplant were reported to originate from several hundred expanded graft clones.

This clonotype occurred many times. Its antigen is as yet unknown. The chain recombines TRBV12-3 or TRBV12-4 with TRBJ1-1; D perhaps matches TRBD1 (6 bases). This TCR came from a boy under three years old who had a stem cell transplant for acute myeloid leukemia, so the T cells may come from the graft donor. The specimen was PBMCs, mostly from graft donor cells, collected 360 days after TCRalphabeta/CD19-depleted stem cell transplant. This CDR3 is CASSFGGPVTEAFF. Written as DNA, the CDR3 is TGTGCCAGCAGTTTTGGGGGCCCCGTCACTGAAGCTTTCTTT.